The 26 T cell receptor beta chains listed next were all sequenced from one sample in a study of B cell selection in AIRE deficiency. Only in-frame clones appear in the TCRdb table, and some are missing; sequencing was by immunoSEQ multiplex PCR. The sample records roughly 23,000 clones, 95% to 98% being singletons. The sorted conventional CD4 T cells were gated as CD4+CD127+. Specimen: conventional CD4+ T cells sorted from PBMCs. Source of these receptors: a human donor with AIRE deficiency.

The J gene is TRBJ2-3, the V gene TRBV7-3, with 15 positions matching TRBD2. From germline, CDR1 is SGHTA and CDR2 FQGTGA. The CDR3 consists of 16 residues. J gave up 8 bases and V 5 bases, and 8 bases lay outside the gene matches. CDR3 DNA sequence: TGTGCCAGCAGCCCTGGACTAGCGGGAGGGCAGAGTACGCAGTATTTT. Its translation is CASSPGLAGGQSTQYF.

CDR3 loop: CASSQGGQGSGPSLTF. CDR3 DNA sequence: TGCGCCAGCAGCCAGGGCGGACAGGGTAGCGGTCCGTCCCTGACTTTC. The V and J genes are TRBV4-3 and TRBJ2-6; 8 positions match TRBD1. The V gene end was trimmed by 3 bases and the J gene end by 15 bases; junction bases not matched to a gene: 16. This CDR3 spans 16 amino acids. Germline loops: CDR1 LGHNA, CDR2 YSLEER.

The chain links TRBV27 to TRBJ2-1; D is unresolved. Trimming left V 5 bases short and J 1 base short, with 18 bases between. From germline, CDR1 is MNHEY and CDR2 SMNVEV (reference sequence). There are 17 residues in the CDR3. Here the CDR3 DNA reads TGTGCCAGCAGTCACCTAATGACTCCCGCATCCTACAATGAGCAGTTCTTC. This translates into CASSHLMTPASYNEQFF.

The CDR3 loop is CSVGGSINEKLFF. DNA of the CDR3: TGCAGCGTTGGAGGTAGCATAAATGAAAAACTGTTTTTT. J is TRBJ1-4 and V is TRBV29-1; D unresolved. The germline V and J ends were trimmed by 4 bases and 5 bases, with 11 bases remaining between them. The CDR3 extends over 13 amino acids. The germline gives CDR1 SQVTM, CDR2 ANQGSEA.

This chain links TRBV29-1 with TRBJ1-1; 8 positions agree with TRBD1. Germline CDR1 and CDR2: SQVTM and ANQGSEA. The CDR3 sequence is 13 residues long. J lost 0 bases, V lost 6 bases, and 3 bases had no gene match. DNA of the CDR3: TGCAGCGTCGCACAGGGGGTGAACACTGAAGCTTTCTTT. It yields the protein CSVAQGVNTEAFF.

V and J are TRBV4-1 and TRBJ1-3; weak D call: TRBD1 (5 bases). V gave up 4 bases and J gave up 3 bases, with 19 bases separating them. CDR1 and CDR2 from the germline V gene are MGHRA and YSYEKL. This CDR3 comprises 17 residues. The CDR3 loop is CASSRGGVVLRGNTIYF. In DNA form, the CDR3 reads TGCGCCAGCAGCCGAGGAGGGGTTGTACTCCGTGGAAACACCATATATTTT.

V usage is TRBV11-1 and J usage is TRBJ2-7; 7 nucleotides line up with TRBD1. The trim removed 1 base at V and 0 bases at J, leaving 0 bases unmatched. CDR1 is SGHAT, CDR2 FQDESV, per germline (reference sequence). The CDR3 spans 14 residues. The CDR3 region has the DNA TGTGCCAGCAGCTTAGAGGGGGCCTCCTACGAGCAGTACTTC. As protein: CASSLEGASYEQYF.

The CDR3 region is CATALRGYSYNEQFF. Written as DNA, the CDR3 is TGTGCCACCGCCTTGCGGGGTTACTCCTACAATGAGCAGTTCTTC. This sequence joins TRBV5-4 and TRBJ2-1; tentatively, D is TRBD2 (6 bases). The germline CDR1 and CDR2 sequences are SGHNT and YYREEE (reference sequence). The length of the CDR3 is 15 residues. The V gene lost 9 bases and the J gene lost 0 bases, with 16 bases spanning the gap.

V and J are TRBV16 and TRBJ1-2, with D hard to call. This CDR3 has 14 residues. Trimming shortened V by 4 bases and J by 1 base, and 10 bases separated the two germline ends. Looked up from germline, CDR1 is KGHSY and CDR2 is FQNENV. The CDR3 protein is CASSPRADNYGYTF. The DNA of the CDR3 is TGTGCCAGCAGCCCTCGGGCTGATAACTATGGCTACACCTTC.

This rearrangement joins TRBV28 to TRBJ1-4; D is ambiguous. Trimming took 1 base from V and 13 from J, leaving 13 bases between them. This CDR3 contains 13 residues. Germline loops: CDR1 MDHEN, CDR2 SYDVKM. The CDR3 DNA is TGTGCCAGCAGTTTATCGGGTCTCGAGGGACTGTTTTTT. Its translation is CASSLSGLEGLFF. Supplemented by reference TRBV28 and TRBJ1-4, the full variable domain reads DVKVTQSSRYLVKRTGEKVFLECVQDMDHENMFWYRQDPGLGLRLIYFSYDVKMKEKGDIPEGYSVSREKKERFSLILESASTNQTSMYLCASSLSGLEGLFFGSGTQLSVL.

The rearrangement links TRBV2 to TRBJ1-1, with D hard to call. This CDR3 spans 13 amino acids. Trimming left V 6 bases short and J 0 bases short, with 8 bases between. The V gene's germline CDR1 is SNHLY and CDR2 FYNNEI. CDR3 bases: TGTGCCAGCAGCGGGAATTTGAACACTGAAGCTTTCTTT. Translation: CASSGNLNTEAFF.

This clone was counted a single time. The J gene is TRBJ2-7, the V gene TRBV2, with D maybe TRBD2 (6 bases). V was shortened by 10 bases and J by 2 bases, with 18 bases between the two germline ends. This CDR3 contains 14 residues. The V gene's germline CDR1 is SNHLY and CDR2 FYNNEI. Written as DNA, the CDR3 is TGTGCCACCAGGCGGGGCAGGGAGGCCTACGAGCAGTACTTC. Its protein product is CATRRGREAYEQYF.

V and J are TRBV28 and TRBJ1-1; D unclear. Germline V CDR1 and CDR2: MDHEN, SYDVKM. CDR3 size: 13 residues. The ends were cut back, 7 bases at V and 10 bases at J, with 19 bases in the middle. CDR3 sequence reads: CASTTDHVYSAFF. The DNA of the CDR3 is TGTGCCAGCACCACCGACCACGTTTATTCAGCTTTCTTT.

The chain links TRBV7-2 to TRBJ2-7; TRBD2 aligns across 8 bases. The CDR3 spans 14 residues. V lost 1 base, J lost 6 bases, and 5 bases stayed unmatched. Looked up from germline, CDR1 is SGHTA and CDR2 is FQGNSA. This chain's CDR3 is CASSLGAGAREQYF. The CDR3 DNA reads TGTGCCAGCAGCTTAGGAGCGGGAGCTCGCGAGCAGTACTTC.

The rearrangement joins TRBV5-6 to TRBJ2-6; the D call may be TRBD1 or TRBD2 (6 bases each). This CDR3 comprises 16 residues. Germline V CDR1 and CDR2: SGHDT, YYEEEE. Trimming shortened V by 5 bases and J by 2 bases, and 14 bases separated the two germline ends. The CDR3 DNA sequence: TGTGCCAGCAGACTGTGGGGGGCGCCTGGGGCCAACGTCCTGACTTTC. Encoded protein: CASRLWGAPGANVLTF. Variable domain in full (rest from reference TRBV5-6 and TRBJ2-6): DAGVTQSPTHLIKTRGQQVTLRCSPKSGHDTVSWYQQALGQGPQFIFQYYEEEERQRGNFPDRFSGHQFPNYSSELNVNALLLGDSALYLCASRLWGAPGANVLTFGAGSRLTVL.

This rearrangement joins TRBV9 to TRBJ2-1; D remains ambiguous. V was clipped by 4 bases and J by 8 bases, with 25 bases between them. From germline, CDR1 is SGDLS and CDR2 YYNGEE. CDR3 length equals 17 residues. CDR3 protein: CASSPRRITLGGDEQFF. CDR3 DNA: TGTGCCAGCAGCCCCCGACGAATAACTCTAGGCGGCGATGAGCAGTTCTTC.

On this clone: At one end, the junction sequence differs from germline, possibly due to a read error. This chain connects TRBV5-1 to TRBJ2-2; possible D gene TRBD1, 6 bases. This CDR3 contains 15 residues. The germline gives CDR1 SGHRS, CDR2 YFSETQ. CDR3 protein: CASSLTGTNTGELFF. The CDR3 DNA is TGCGCCAGCAGCCTCACCGGGACAAACACTGGGGAGCTGTTTTTT.

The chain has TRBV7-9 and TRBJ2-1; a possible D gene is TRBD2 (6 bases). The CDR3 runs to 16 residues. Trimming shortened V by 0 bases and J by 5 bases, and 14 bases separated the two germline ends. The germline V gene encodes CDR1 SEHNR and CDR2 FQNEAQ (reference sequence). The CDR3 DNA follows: TGTGCCAGCAGCTTAGCGCTGACGGGAGTTCACAATGAGCAGTTCTTC. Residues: CASSLALTGVHNEQFF.

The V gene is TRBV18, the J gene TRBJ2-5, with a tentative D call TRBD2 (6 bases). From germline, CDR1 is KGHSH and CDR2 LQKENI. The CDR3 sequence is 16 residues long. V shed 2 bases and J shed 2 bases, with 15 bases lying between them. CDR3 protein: CASSPGEGLIQETQYF. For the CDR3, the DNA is TGTGCCAGCTCACCAGGTGAGGGACTGATTCAAGAGACCCAGTACTTC.

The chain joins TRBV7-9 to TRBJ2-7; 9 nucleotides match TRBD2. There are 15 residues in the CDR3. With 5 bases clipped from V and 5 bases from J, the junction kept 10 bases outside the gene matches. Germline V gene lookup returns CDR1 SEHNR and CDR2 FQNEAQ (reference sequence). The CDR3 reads CASSAPGLAKHEQYF. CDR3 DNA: TGTGCCAGCAGCGCGCCGGGACTAGCCAAACACGAGCAGTACTTC. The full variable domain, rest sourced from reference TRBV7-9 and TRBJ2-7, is DTGVSQNPRHKITKRGQNVTFRCDPISEHNRLYWYRQTLGQGPEFLTYFQNEAQLEKSRLLSDRFSAERPKGSFSTLEIQRTEQGDSAMYLCASSAPGLAKHEQYFGPGTRLTVT.

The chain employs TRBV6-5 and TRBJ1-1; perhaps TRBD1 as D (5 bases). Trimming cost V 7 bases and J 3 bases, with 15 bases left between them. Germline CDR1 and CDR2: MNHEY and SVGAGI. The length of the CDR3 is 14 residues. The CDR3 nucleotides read TGTGCCAGCAACACACGGGGGGAACACACTGAAGCTTTCTTT. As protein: CASNTRGEHTEAFF.

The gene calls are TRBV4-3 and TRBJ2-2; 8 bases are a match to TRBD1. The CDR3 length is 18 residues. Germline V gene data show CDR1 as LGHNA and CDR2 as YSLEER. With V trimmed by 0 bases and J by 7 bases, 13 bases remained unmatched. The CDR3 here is CASSQDVLRAGGIGELFF. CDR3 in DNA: TGCGCCAGCAGCCAAGATGTTCTTAGGGCAGGGGGCATCGGGGAGCTGTTTTTT.

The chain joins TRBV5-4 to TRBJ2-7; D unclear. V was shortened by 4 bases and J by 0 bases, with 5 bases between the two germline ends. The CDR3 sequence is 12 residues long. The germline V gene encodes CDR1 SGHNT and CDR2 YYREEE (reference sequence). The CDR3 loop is CASSRDSYEQYF. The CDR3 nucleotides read TGTGCCAGCAGCCGAGACTCCTACGAGCAGTACTTC.

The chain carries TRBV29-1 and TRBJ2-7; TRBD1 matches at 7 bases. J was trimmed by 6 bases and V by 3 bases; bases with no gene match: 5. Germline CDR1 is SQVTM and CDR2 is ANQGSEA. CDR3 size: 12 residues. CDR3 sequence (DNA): TGCAGCGTTGAGAGGACAGGCCGCGAGCAGTACTTC. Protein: CSVERTGREQYF.

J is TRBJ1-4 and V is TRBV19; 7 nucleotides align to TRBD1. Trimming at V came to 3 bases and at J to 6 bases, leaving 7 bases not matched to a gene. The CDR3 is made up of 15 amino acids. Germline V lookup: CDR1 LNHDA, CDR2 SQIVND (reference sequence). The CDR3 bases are TGTGCCAGTAGTATCCTTGGCAGGGGGGATGAAAAACTGTTTTTT. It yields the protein CASSILGRGDEKLFF.

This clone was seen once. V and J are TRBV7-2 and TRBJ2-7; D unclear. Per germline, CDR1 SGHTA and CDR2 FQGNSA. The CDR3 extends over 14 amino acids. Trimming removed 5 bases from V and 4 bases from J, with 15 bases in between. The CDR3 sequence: CASSTGPTRYEQYF. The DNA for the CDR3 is TGTGCCAGCAGCACCGGCCCCACACGTTACGAGCAGTACTTC. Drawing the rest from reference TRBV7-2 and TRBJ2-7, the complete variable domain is GAGVSQSPSNKVTEKGKDVELRCDPISGHTALYWYRQSLGQGLEFLIYFQGNSAPDKSGLPSDRFSAERTGGSVSTLTIQRTQQEDSAVYLCASSTGPTRYEQYFGPGTRLTVT.